This is a list of T cell receptor beta chains from one sample in a study of graft-versus-host responses after intestinal transplantation. No antigen has been assigned to these receptors. The table came from immunoSEQ multiplex PCR; TCRdb's copy has only in-frame clones and leaves some out. Among about 90,000 clones listed, 80% to 85% were seen once. The sample consisted of unstimulated CD8+ T cells sorted from spleen or lymph node cells, taken before intestinal transplant. The receptors were sampled from a human donor who received an intestinal transplant. The CDR3 runs from the conserved cysteine through the conserved F or W. Fields, in order: CDR3 protein, CDR3 DNA, D gene, J gene, V gene, clone size, CDR3 length. The D gene is left open where the match is weak. A row's size may be missing; if present it is once, few, many or a size class.

CDR3 protein: CAWTGGYEQYF
CDR3 DNA: TGTGCCTGGACGGGCGGCTACGAGCAGTACTTC
D gene: -
J gene: TRBJ2-7
V gene: TRBV30
clone size: -
CDR3 length: 11

CDR3 protein: CASSLEGTSYNEQFF
CDR3 DNA: TGTGCCAGCAGCTTGGAGGGAACCTCCTACAATGAGCAGTTCTTC
D gene: -
J gene: TRBJ2-1
V gene: TRBV5-6
clone size: -
CDR3 length: 15

CDR3 protein: CASSPQQGFRETQYF
CDR3 DNA: TGTGCCAGCAGCCCACAACAGGGATTTCGGGAGACCCAGTACTTC
D gene: -
J gene: TRBJ2-5
V gene: TRBV11-3
clone size: -
CDR3 length: 15

CDR3 protein: CASSQDFGNTIYF
CDR3 DNA: TGCGCCAGCAGCCAAGACTTTGGAAACACCATATATTTT
D gene: -
J gene: TRBJ1-3
V gene: TRBV4-1
clone size: -
CDR3 length: 13

CDR3 protein: CASGFPPGGYMYEAFF
CDR3 DNA: TGTGCTAGTGGTTTCCCCCCAGGGGGCTATATGTATGAAGCTTTCTTT
D gene: TRBD1
J gene: TRBJ1-1
V gene: TRBV12-5
clone size: -
CDR3 length: 16

CDR3 protein: CASSLGQEETQYF
CDR3 DNA: TGTGCCAGCAGTCTGGGACAGGAAGAGACCCAGTACTTC
D gene: TRBD1
J gene: TRBJ2-5
V gene: TRBV28
clone size: -
CDR3 length: 13

CDR3 protein: CASSDLRHHNQPQHF
CDR3 DNA: TGTGCCAGCAGCGACCTGAGGCACCACAATCAGCCCCAGCATTTT
D gene: -
J gene: TRBJ1-5
V gene: TRBV16
clone size: once
CDR3 length: 15

CDR3 protein: CASSRTGDGYTF
CDR3 DNA: TGTGCCAGCAGTAGGACAGGGGATGGCTACACCTTC
D gene: TRBD1
J gene: TRBJ1-2
V gene: TRBV6-5
clone size: few
CDR3 length: 12

CDR3 protein: CASSSGTSDSPLHF
CDR3 DNA: TGTGCCAGCAGTTCCGGGACATCCGATTCACCCCTCCACTTT
D gene: -
J gene: TRBJ1-6
V gene: TRBV27
clone size: -
CDR3 length: 14

CDR3 protein: CASTRFLGREWASTGELFF
CDR3 DNA: TGTGCCAGCACTAGATTCCTTGGGCGGGAGTGGGCGAGCACCGGGGAGCTGTTTTTT
D gene: TRBD2
J gene: TRBJ2-2
V gene: TRBV2
clone size: few
CDR3 length: 19

CDR3 protein: CASSLFVLAGYVGELFF
CDR3 DNA: TGTGCCAGCAGTTTATTTGTGCTCGCAGGGTATGTCGGGGAGCTGTTTTTT
D gene: -
J gene: TRBJ2-2
V gene: TRBV28
clone size: -
CDR3 length: 17

CDR3 protein: CASSVGLAAYEQYF
CDR3 DNA: TGTGCCAGCAGCGTCGGACTAGCGGCCTACGAGCAGTACTTC
D gene: TRBD2
J gene: TRBJ2-7
V gene: TRBV9
clone size: few
CDR3 length: 14

CDR3 protein: CASSKVGDRDEKLFF
CDR3 DNA: TGTGCCAGCAGTAAAGTCGGGGACAGGGATGAAAAACTGTTTTTT
D gene: TRBD1
J gene: TRBJ1-4
V gene: TRBV28
clone size: -
CDR3 length: 15

CDR3 protein: CASSLTGTGLGEQYF
CDR3 DNA: TGTGCCAGCAGTTTGACCGGGACAGGGTTGGGGGAGCAGTACTTC
D gene: TRBD1
J gene: TRBJ2-5
V gene: TRBV5-4
clone size: once
CDR3 length: 15

CDR3 protein: CASRATVGAGNTIYF
CDR3 DNA: TGTGCCAGCAGGGCCACAGTGGGGGCAGGAAACACCATATATTTT
D gene: -
J gene: TRBJ1-3
V gene: TRBV6-1
clone size: -
CDR3 length: 15

CDR3 protein: CASSPVRALYGYTF
CDR3 DNA: TGTGCCAGCTCGCCCGTCAGGGCCCTCTATGGCTACACCTTC
D gene: -
J gene: TRBJ1-2
V gene: TRBV18
clone size: once
CDR3 length: 14

CDR3 protein: CASSLNRGSYNEQFF
CDR3 DNA: TGCGCCAGCAGCCTGAATAGGGGCTCCTACAATGAGCAGTTCTTC
D gene: -
J gene: TRBJ2-1
V gene: TRBV4-1
clone size: -
CDR3 length: 15

CDR3 protein: CASSLGIGAGNEQFF
CDR3 DNA: TGCGCCAGCAGCTTGGGAATAGGGGCGGGCAATGAGCAGTTCTTC
D gene: -
J gene: TRBJ2-1
V gene: TRBV5-1
clone size: -
CDR3 length: 15

CDR3 protein: CASSDGDQQYF
CDR3 DNA: TGCGCCAGCAGTGATGGGGACCAGCAGTACTTC
D gene: -
J gene: TRBJ2-7
V gene: TRBV10-1
clone size: -
CDR3 length: 11

CDR3 protein: CAWKGADHNTEAFF
CDR3 DNA: TGTGCCTGGAAAGGGGCCGACCACAACACTGAAGCTTTCTTT
D gene: -
J gene: TRBJ1-1
V gene: TRBV30
clone size: -
CDR3 length: 14

CDR3 protein: CASSPGLAGGEGEQYF
CDR3 DNA: TGTGCCAGCAGCCCGGGCTTAGCGGGCGGAGAGGGCGAGCAGTACTTC
D gene: TRBD2
J gene: TRBJ2-7
V gene: TRBV7-9
clone size: -
CDR3 length: 16

CDR3 protein: CASSLSLAGNEQFF
CDR3 DNA: TGTGCCAGCAGCTTAAGCCTAGCGGGCAATGAGCAGTTCTTC
D gene: TRBD2
J gene: TRBJ2-1
V gene: TRBV7-3
clone size: once
CDR3 length: 14

CDR3 protein: CASSSTEGGTYEQYF
CDR3 DNA: TGTGCCAGCAGCTCCACGGAGGGGGGTACCTACGAGCAGTACTTC
D gene: -
J gene: TRBJ2-7
V gene: TRBV7-9
clone size: -
CDR3 length: 15

CDR3 protein: CASSEGPNRGYTDTQYF
CDR3 DNA: TGTGCCAGCAGTGAAGGCCCAAACAGGGGGTACACAGATACGCAGTATTTT
D gene: TRBD1
J gene: TRBJ2-3
V gene: TRBV25-1
clone size: -
CDR3 length: 17

CDR3 protein: CASSLADRPRSYEQYF
CDR3 DNA: TGTGCCAGCAGCTTGGCCGACAGGCCTCGCTCCTACGAGCAGTACTTC
D gene: -
J gene: TRBJ2-7
V gene: TRBV5-6
clone size: few
CDR3 length: 16